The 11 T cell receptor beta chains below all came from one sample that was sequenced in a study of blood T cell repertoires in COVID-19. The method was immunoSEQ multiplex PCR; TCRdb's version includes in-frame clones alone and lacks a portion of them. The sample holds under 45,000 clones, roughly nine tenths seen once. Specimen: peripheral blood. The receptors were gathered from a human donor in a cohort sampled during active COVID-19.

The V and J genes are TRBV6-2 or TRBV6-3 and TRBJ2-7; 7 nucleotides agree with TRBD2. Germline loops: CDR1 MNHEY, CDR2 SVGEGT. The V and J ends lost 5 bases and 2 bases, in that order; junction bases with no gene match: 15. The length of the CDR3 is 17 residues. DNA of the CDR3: TGTGCCAGCAGTATTCCCCCCCCGGCGGGGGTTACCTACGAGCAGTACTTC. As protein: CASSIPPPAGVTYEQYF.

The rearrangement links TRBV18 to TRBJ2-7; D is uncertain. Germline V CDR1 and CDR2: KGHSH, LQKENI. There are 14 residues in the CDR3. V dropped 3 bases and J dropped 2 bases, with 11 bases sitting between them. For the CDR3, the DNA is TGTGCCAGCTCACCCGCAGATGGGCCCTACGAGCAGTACTTC. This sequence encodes CASSPADGPYEQYF.

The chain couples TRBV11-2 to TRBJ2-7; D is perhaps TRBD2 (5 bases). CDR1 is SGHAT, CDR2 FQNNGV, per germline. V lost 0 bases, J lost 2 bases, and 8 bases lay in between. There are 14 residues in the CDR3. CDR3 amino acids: CASSLDRGPYEQYF. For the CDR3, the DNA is TGTGCCAGCAGCTTAGATAGAGGGCCCTACGAGCAGTACTTC.

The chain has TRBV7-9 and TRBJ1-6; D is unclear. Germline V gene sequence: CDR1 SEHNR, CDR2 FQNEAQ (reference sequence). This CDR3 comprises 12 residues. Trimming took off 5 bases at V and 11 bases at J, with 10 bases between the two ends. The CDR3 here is CASSPGETPLHF. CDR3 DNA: TGTGCCAGCAGCCCAGGCGAGACACCCCTCCACTTT.

CDR3 protein: CASSPRTGPTNEKLFF. The CDR3, as DNA: TGCGCCAGCAGCCCGAGGACAGGGCCAACTAATGAAAAACTGTTTTTT. This chain links TRBV4-3 with TRBJ1-4; TRBD1 matches at 8 bases. Germline CDR1 LGHNA, CDR2 YSLEER. V was clipped by 4 bases and J by 0 bases; unmatched bases: 4. The CDR3 totals 16 residues.

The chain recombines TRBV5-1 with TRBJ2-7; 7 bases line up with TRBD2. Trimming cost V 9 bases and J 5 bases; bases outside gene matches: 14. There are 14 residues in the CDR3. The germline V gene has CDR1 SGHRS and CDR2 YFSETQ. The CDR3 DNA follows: TGCGCCACCAACCGCGGGGAGGGTACCAACGAGCAGTACTTC. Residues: CATNRGEGTNEQYF.

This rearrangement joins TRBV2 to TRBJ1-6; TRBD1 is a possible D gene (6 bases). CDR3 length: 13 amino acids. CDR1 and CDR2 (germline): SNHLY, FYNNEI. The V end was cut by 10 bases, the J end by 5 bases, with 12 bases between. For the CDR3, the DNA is TGTGCCACGGGACACCTAGATAATTCACCCCTCCACTTT. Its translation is CATGHLDNSPLHF.

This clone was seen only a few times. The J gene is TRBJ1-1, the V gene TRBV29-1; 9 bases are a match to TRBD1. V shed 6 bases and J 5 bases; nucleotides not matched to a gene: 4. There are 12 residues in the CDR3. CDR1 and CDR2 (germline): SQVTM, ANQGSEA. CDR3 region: CSVGTGRTEAFF. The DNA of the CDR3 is TGCAGCGTCGGGACAGGGCGGACTGAAGCTTTCTTT.

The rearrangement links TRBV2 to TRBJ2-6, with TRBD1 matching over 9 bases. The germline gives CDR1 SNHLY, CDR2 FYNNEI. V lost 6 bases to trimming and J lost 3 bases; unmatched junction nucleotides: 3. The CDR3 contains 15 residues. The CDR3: CASRQGALGANVLTF. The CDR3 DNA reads TGTGCCAGCAGACAGGGGGCGCTTGGGGCCAACGTCCTGACTTTC.

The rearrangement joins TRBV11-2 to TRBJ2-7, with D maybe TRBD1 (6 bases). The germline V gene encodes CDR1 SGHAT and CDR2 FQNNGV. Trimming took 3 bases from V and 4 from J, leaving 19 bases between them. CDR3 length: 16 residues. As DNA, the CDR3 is TGTGCCAGCAGCTTCCCACCCTATACAGGGTTATACGAGCAGTACTTC. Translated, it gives CASSFPPYTGLYEQYF.

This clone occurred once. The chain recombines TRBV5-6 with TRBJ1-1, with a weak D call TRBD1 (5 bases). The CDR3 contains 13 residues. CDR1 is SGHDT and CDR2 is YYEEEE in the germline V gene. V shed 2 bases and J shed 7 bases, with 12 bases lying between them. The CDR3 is CASSFSVTGEAFF. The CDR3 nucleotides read TGTGCCAGCAGCTTTTCCGTTACAGGTGAAGCTTTCTTT.